The 7 T cell receptor beta chains listed next were all sequenced from one sample in a study of OX40 agonist ivuxolimab in advanced cancers. The assay was immunoSEQ multiplex PCR, and TCRdb's table has in-frame clones only and misses some. The data contain roughly 80,000 clones, 85% to 95% of them seen just once; the ten biggest clones take up 6.2%. The sequencing used CD4+ or CD8+ T cells sorted from blood, collected in a trial of the OX40 agonist ivuxolimab. These receptors all come from an adult with an advanced solid tumor such as melanoma, head and neck, liver or kidney cancer.

The chain couples TRBV28 to TRBJ1-2; 7 nucleotides line up with TRBD1. This CDR3 is 16 amino acids long. Unmatched junction bases numbered 14, after V lost 5 bases and J lost 5 bases. Germline-derived CDR1 and CDR2 are MDHEN and SYDVKM. For the CDR3, the DNA is TGTGCCAGCAGTCCCCCCCGACAGGGCGGTCCGTATGGCTACACCTTC. This codes for CASSPPRQGGPYGYTF.

The chain employs TRBV19 and TRBJ1-2; D remains ambiguous. Germline assignment: CDR1 LNHDA and CDR2 SQIVND (reference sequence). The CDR3 extends over 14 amino acids. Trimming stripped 2 bases from V and 5 bases from J, with 12 bases between. The DNA of the CDR3 is TGTGCCAGTAGTATAATCCCTACAGATTATGGCTACACCTTC. Translating gives CASSIIPTDYGYTF.

The chain has TRBV27 and TRBJ1-1; D unresolved. The V gene lost 8 bases and the J gene lost 0 bases, with 7 bases spanning the gap. The germline V gene encodes CDR1 MNHEY and CDR2 SMNVEV (reference sequence). The CDR3 sequence is 12 residues long. CDR3 in amino acids: CASGSLNTEAFF. CDR3 nucleotides: TGTGCCAGCGGCTCCTTGAACACTGAAGCTTTCTTT.

The chain couples TRBV11-2 to TRBJ2-3; D perhaps matches TRBD1 (5 bases). The CDR3 runs 16 residues. With 3 bases removed from V and 3 bases from J, the gap between germline ends came to 16 bases. Germline V gives CDR1 SGHAT, CDR2 FQNNGV. CDR3 in amino acids: CASSFSWGARTDTQYF. CDR3 DNA: TGTGCCAGCAGCTTCTCTTGGGGCGCGAGGACAGATACGCAGTATTTT. Variable domain in full (rest from reference TRBV11-2 and TRBJ2-3): EAGVAQSPRYKIIEKRQSVAFWCNPISGHATLYWYQQILGQGPKLLIQFQNNGVVDDSQLPKDRFSAERLKGVDSTLKIQPAKLEDSAVYLCASSFSWGARTDTQYFGPGTRLTVL.

This clone has just one count. The chain has TRBV11-3 and TRBJ1-2; weak D call: TRBD1 (6 bases). The CDR3 spans 13 residues. The germline CDR1 and CDR2 sequences are SGHNT and YENEEA. V lost 4 bases and J 8 bases, leaving 14 bases between the germline ends. The CDR3 spells CASSSGTGTGYTF. The DNA for the CDR3 is TGTGCCAGCAGCTCCGGAACTGGGACAGGCTACACCTTC.

This rearrangement joins TRBV21-1 to TRBJ1-5; the table names TRBD1, a call not compared with the DNA. TRBV21-1 is a pseudogene locus. There are 15 residues in the CDR3. The CDR3 DNA is TGTGCCAGCAGCAAAGCCAGGGATAGCAATCAGCCCCAGCATTTT. Translating gives CASSKARDSNQPQHF.

The chain combines TRBV6-5 with TRBJ2-3; 7 bases line up with TRBD2. With 3 bases clipped from V and 6 bases from J, the junction kept 9 bases outside the gene matches. CDR3 size: 15 residues. Germline CDR1 and CDR2: MNHEY and SVGAGI. DNA of the CDR3: TGTGCCAGCAGTTATTCGGGACTAACTCGGGATACGCAGTATTTT. Its translation is CASSYSGLTRDTQYF.